This is a list of T cell receptor beta chains from one sample in a study of CD8+ T cells in alopecia areata. Profiling relied on immunoSEQ multiplex PCR, and the TCRdb table lists in-frame clones only, not all of them. The repertoire consists of about 15,000 clones, with approximately 54% occurring once and the leading ten covering around an eighth. Specimen: skin. The receptors originated from a human donor with alopecia areata. The CDR3 runs from the conserved cysteine through the conserved F or W. A D gene is named only where the DNA matches it firmly. Clone size, where shown, is once, few, many, or a class for clones that have expanded.

clone size	V gene	J gene	D gene	CDR3 DNA	CDR3 protein
NA	TRBV27	TRBJ1-4	NA	TGTGCCAGCAGTCCCAGATGGACAACTAATGAAAAACTGTTTTTT	CASSPRWTTNEKLFF
few	TRBV9	TRBJ1-4	NA	TGTGCCAGCAGCCATGACCGAGGGGGAGATGAAAAACTGTTTTTT	CASSHDRGGDEKLFF
NA	TRBV5-8	TRBJ2-7	TRBD1	TGTGCCAGCAGCTGGACAGGGTCAACCTACGAGCAGTACTTC	CASSWTGSTYEQYF
NA	TRBV6-1	TRBJ1-1	NA	TGTGCCAGCACCGAGGGCAAGATGAACACTGAAGCTTTCTTT	CASTEGKMNTEAFF
NA	TRBV19	TRBJ2-7	TRBD1	TGTGCCAGTACCGCAACAGGGGACCACGAGCAGTACTTC	CASTATGDHEQYF
NA	TRBV7-8	TRBJ2-1	TRBD2	TGTGCCAGCAGCTTACGGACTAGCGGTTACAATGAGCAGTTCTTC	CASSLRTSGYNEQFF
NA	TRBV4-1	TRBJ1-5	NA	TGCGCCAGCAGCCAAGGTATGCTCAGGACCAACTATCAGCCCCAGCATTTT	CASSQGMLRTNYQPQHF
NA	TRBV15	TRBJ2-2	NA	TGTGCCACCAGCAGAGGGCATCTCGGCGGGGAGCTGTTTTTT	CATSRGHLGGELFF
NA	TRBV28	TRBJ2-1	TRBD2	TGTGCCAGCAGCTCACAGCGGGAGTTATCCTACAATGAGCAGTTCTTC	CASSSQRELSYNEQFF
NA	TRBV7-6	TRBJ2-7	TRBD1	TGTGCCAGCAGCCTGACAGGGGGTGGGAACTCCTACGAGCAGTACTTC	CASSLTGGGNSYEQYF
NA	TRBV5-1	TRBJ2-1	TRBD1	TGCGCCAGCAGCAGGACAGGGAGCAATGAGCAGTTCTTC	CASSRTGSNEQFF
NA	TRBV10-3	TRBJ1-3	NA	TGTGCCATCAGTGGGGGTTCTGGAAACACCATATATTTT	CAISGGSGNTIYF
NA	TRBV28	TRBJ2-7	NA	TGTGCCAGCAGATACCCGGCCGCCTACGAGCAGTACTTC	CASRYPAAYEQYF
medium-sized	TRBV6-6	TRBJ1-2	NA	TGTGCCAGCAGTTACGGGGGGAGCTATGGCTACACCTTC	CASSYGGSYGYTF
few	TRBV27	TRBJ2-1	TRBD2	TGTGCCAGCAGTCGACTAGCGGGAGGTTTAAAGTTCTTC	CASSRLAGGLKFF
NA	TRBV19	TRBJ2-7	NA	TGTGCCAGTAGTATGATGGGTGTCGGCAGGGTTACCTACGAGCAGTACTTC	CASSMMGVGRVTYEQYF
once	TRBV14	TRBJ1-2	NA	TGTGCCAGCAGCCAAGATTTGGGGGGAGCGGATGGCTACACCTTC	CASSQDLGGADGYTF
few	TRBV6-5	TRBJ2-3	NA	TGTGCCAGCAGTCACAAACGTAGCACAGATACGCAGTATTTT	CASSHKRSTDTQYF
NA	TRBV5-1	TRBJ2-7	TRBD2	TGCGCGAGGAGCTTGAGGGAAGGACTAGCGGGAGGATACGAGCAGTACTTC	CARSLREGLAGGYEQYF
large	TRBV4-1	TRBJ2-1	NA	TGCGCCAGCAGCCAAGACATTAAATACAATGAGCAGTTCTTC	CASSQDIKYNEQFF
NA	TRBV9	TRBJ1-4	NA	TGTGCCAGCAGCCCCCGTGGGAGTCTCAATGAAAAACTGTTTTTT	CASSPRGSLNEKLFF
NA	TRBV5-1	TRBJ2-7	NA	TGCGCCAGCAGCTTTAGGGGCGCAGGCTACGAGCAGTACTTC	CASSFRGAGYEQYF
NA	TRBV7-9	TRBJ2-7	NA	TGTGCCAGCAGCTCTGGGATTAAGGACGAGCAGTACTTC	CASSSGIKDEQYF
NA	TRBV5-1	TRBJ1-3	NA	TGCGCCAGCAGCTTAGCCCTGGGTACTGGAAACACCATATATTTT	CASSLALGTGNTIYF
once	TRBV5-1	TRBJ2-2	NA	TGCGCCAGCAGCTTCGGCAGGGCCGACACCGGGGAGCTGTTTTTT	CASSFGRADTGELFF
few	TRBV7-8	TRBJ2-7	NA	TGTGCCAGCAGCTTAGTCCCGGGGAACTACGAGCAGTACTTC	CASSLVPGNYEQYF
few	TRBV14	TRBJ1-1	NA	TGTGCCAGCAGCCAAGCCGGGACGGCGAACACTGAAGCTTTCTTT	CASSQAGTANTEAFF
NA	TRBV6-1	TRBJ1-5	NA	TGTGCCAGCAGTGAGAAGAGGGGGAGACGGGGGGAGCATTTT	CASSEKRGRRGEHF
NA	TRBV11-3	TRBJ1-3	NA	TGTGCCAGCAGCTTAGTTCTCGGTCACACCATATATTTT	CASSLVLGHTIYF
NA	TRBV9	TRBJ2-3	TRBD1	TGTGCCAGCAGCGTAGTGGTGACAGGGGTCAGCACAGATACGCAGTATTTT	CASSVVVTGVSTDTQYF
NA	TRBV6-5	TRBJ1-3	NA	TGTGCCAGCAGCCCACAGAGATTTGGCGGAAACACCATATATTTT	CASSPQRFGGNTIYF
NA	TRBV12-5	TRBJ1-1	NA	TGTGCTAGTGGTTTCGGGCTAGGAGACACTGAAGCTTTCTTT	CASGFGLGDTEAFF
NA	TRBV28	TRBJ1-2	NA	TGTGCCAGCAGTTTGGGGGCCCTCTATGGCTACACCTTC	CASSLGALYGYTF
NA	TRBV7-9	TRBJ1-1	NA	TGTGCCAGCAGGGTTGCGATGAACACTGAAGCTTTCTTT	CASRVAMNTEAFF
NA	TRBV10-3	TRBJ2-2	NA	TGTGCCATCAGTGGACGACAGGACACCGGGGAGCTGTTTTTT	CAISGRQDTGELFF
NA	TRBV5-1	TRBJ2-7	NA	TGCGCCAGCAGCCCCGAGTATGCAGGGGAGACCGAGCAGTACTTC	CASSPEYAGETEQYF
once	TRBV2	TRBJ1-2	TRBD1	TGTGCCAGCAGAGGACAGGATAACTATGGCTACACCTTC	CASRGQDNYGYTF
NA	TRBV29-1	TRBJ2-2	TRBD2	TGCAGCGTTGCCGGACTAGCGGTGACCGGGGAGCTGTTTTTT	CSVAGLAVTGELFF
few	TRBV4-1	TRBJ2-3	NA	TGCGCCAGCAGCCAAGGGGACACAGATACGCAGTATTTT	CASSQGDTDTQYF
few	TRBV19	TRBJ2-6	NA	TGTGCCAGTAGTACCAGGTCCTTGGGCTCTGGGGCCAACGTCCTGACTTTC	CASSTRSLGSGANVLTF
NA	TRBV27	TRBJ2-5	NA	TGTGCCAGCAGTACCCCCGCGAGGGAGACCCAGTACTTC	CASSTPARETQYF
few	TRBV11-2	TRBJ2-2	TRBD2	TGTGCCAGCAGCTTAGAAGGACTAGCGGGAGGAATCAAAAGTACCGGGGAGCTGTTTTTT	CASSLEGLAGGIKSTGELFF
few	TRBV19	TRBJ2-7	TRBD1	TGTGCCAGTAGTCCCCCTCGAGGGACAGGGCTATACGAGCAGTACTTC	CASSPPRGTGLYEQYF
few	TRBV6-5	TRBJ2-7	NA	TGTGCCAGCAGTTACTCGCCTAGCTATCAGTACGAGCAGTACTTC	CASSYSPSYQYEQYF
NA	TRBV6-6	TRBJ2-2	NA	TGTGCCAGCAGTGACTCCGGGACATCCTACACCGGGGAGCTGTTTTTT	CASSDSGTSYTGELFF
NA	TRBV7-9	TRBJ2-5	TRBD1	TGTGCCACTAGGGACAGGGGACCCGGGGAGACCCAGTACTTC	CATRDRGPGETQYF
NA	TRBV7-3	TRBJ2-5	TRBD2	TGTGCCAGCAGCTTACCGGGACTACGGCAAGAGACCCAGTACTTC	CASSLPGLRQETQYF
NA	TRBV7-8	TRBJ1-1	NA	TGTGCCAGCAGCTCGTACACAAACACTGAAGCTTTCTTT	CASSSYTNTEAFF
NA	TRBV7-9	TRBJ2-7	NA	TGTGCCAGCAGCTCGAGGGCAGGTTTTGGATCCTACGAGCAGTACTTC	CASSSRAGFGSYEQYF
NA	TRBV29-1	TRBJ2-7	TRBD1	TGCAGCGTCGACAGGGGGAGCGAGCAGTACTTC	CSVDRGSEQYF
NA	TRBV27	TRBJ1-2	NA	TGTGCCAGCAGTTTTGGCAGGGTGGTTTATGGCTACACCTTC	CASSFGRVVYGYTF
NA	TRBV4-1	TRBJ2-1	TRBD2	TGCGCCAGCAGCCACCCCGGGACTAGCAATGAGCAGTTCTTC	CASSHPGTSNEQFF
NA	TRBV6-5	TRBJ1-3	NA	TGTGCCAGCAGCCGTCAGGGAACAGCTGGAAACACCATATATTTT	CASSRQGTAGNTIYF
NA	TRBV7-9	TRBJ2-1	NA	TGTGCCAGCACCCAACAGCTTTGGAATGAGCAGTTCTTC	CASTQQLWNEQFF
few	TRBV7-9	TRBJ2-4	TRBD1	TGTGCCAGCCTCCCCGACACAGGGGGCCCCAATGCCAAAAACATTCAGTACTTC	CASLPDTGGPNAKNIQYF
NA	TRBV30	TRBJ2-3	NA	TGTGCCTGGAGAAGGGAGATCACAGATACGCAGTATTTT	CAWRREITDTQYF
NA	TRBV6-5	TRBJ2-1	NA	TGTGCCAGCAGTTATCCGAATGCAGATGAGCAGTTCTTC	CASSYPNADEQFF
NA	TRBV2	TRBJ2-1	NA	TGTGCCAGCAGCTTCGGGTCGGGGGAGTTCTTC	CASSFGSGEFF
NA	TRBV11-3	TRBJ2-7	NA	TGTGCCAGCAGCCCACAACGGGGCTACGAGCAGTACTTC	CASSPQRGYEQYF